The 29 T cell receptor beta chains below all came from one sample that was sequenced in a study of T cells in tuberculosis. Time point meaning: new active TB diagnosis, blood taken before or within 7 days of starting treatment. Clones were read by immunoSEQ multiplex PCR, and TCRdb kept only the in-frame ones, dropping some. This table holds about 49,000 clones, roughly 96% found once. The material sequenced was PBMCs, taken at tuberculosis diagnosis. The source is an adult with tuberculosis.

The genes are TRBV5-5 and TRBJ2-7, with 10 bases fitting TRBD1. The CDR3 contains 15 residues. Germline CDR1 SGHKS, CDR2 YYEKEE (reference sequence). The V segment lost 4 bases and the J segment 6 bases; nucleotides outside the gene matches: 10. The CDR3 DNA reads TGTGCCAGCAGCCCGGGACAGGGGCGCTTCAGCGAGCAGTACTTC. Translating it yields CASSPGQGRFSEQYF.

The chain couples TRBV5-1 to TRBJ1-1; D gene unclear. Trimming took off 6 bases at V and 1 base at J, with 13 bases between the two ends. The germline gives CDR1 SGHRS, CDR2 YFSETQ. The CDR3 is 14 amino acids. CDR3 loop: CASTSGIPNTEAFF. CDR3 coding DNA: TGCGCCAGCACAAGTGGCATCCCGAACACTGAAGCTTTCTTT.

In this sample, this clone turned up once. This chain connects TRBV6-1 to TRBJ2-7; D possibly corresponds to TRBD1 (5 bases). The V end was cut by 3 bases, the J end by 3 bases, with 6 bases between. Germline V CDR1 and CDR2: MNHNS, SASEGT. The CDR3 covers 12 residues. This chain's CDR3 is CASSDRDYEQYF. The CDR3 DNA reads TGTGCCAGCAGTGACAGGGACTACGAGCAGTACTTC.

J is TRBJ2-5 and V is TRBV18; unclear D gene. V dropped 3 bases and J dropped 1 base, with 6 bases sitting between them. The germline CDR1 and CDR2 sequences are KGHSH and LQKENI. This CDR3 spans 13 amino acids. The CDR3 protein is CASSPNFQETQYF. DNA for the CDR3: TGTGCCAGCTCACCTAACTTCCAAGAGACCCAGTACTTC.

The chain carries TRBV23-1 and TRBJ1-2, with 9 bases identical to TRBD1. TRBV23-1 is classed as an ORF, of uncertain function. V gave up 4 bases and J gave up 8 bases; unmatched junction bases: 11. The CDR3 sequence is 15 residues long. The CDR3 region is CASSPGTGPGYGYTF. The CDR3, as DNA: TGCGCCAGCAGTCCTGGGACAGGGCCTGGGTACGGCTACACCTTC.

This chain links TRBV7-9 with TRBJ2-5, with D perhaps TRBD2 (6 bases). This CDR3 is 14 amino acids long. V was shortened by 3 bases and J by 4 bases, with 12 bases between the two germline ends. Germline CDR1 is SEHNR and CDR2 is FQNEAQ (reference sequence). The CDR3 loop is CASSFDGSGETQYF. CDR3 DNA: TGTGCCAGCAGCTTTGACGGGAGCGGAGAGACCCAGTACTTC.

Here the CDR3 DNA reads TGTGCCAGCAGCTTAGGAGGGCTAAATGAGCAGTTCTTC. Its translation is CASSLGGLNEQFF. The rearrangement joins TRBV11-3 to TRBJ2-1, with D maybe TRBD2 (5 bases). This CDR3 is built from 13 residues. V was trimmed by 1 base and J by 7 bases, leaving 8 bases between them. From germline, CDR1 is SGHNT and CDR2 YENEEA.

The chain uses TRBV7-8 and TRBJ2-1; unclear D gene. Germline V gene sequence: CDR1 SGHVS, CDR2 FQNEAQ. The V end was cut by 1 base, the J end by 1 base, with 17 bases between. This CDR3 is 18 amino acids long. CDR3 sequence reads: CASSLVRWRNPSYNEQFF. The CDR3 bases are TGTGCCAGCAGCTTAGTTCGGTGGCGGAACCCATCCTACAATGAGCAGTTCTTC. Full variable domain (remainder filled in from reference TRBV7-8 and TRBJ2-1): GAGVSQSPRYKVAKRGQDVALRCDPISGHVSLFWYQQALGQGPEFLTYFQNEAQLDKSGLPSDRFFAERPEGSVSTLKIQRTQQEDSAVYLCASSLVRWRNPSYNEQFFGPGTRLTVL.

This clone was seen once. This sequence joins TRBV19 and TRBJ2-5, with D possibly matching TRBD1 (5 bases). Germline V CDR1 and CDR2: LNHDA, SQIVND (reference sequence). This CDR3 has 14 amino acids. V lost 6 bases and J 2 bases, leaving 13 bases between the germline ends. CDR3 DNA sequence: TGTGCCAGTAGAGGGGCAGGGATTCAAGAGACCCAGTACTTC. Its protein is CASRGAGIQETQYF.

This chain joins TRBV5-4 and TRBJ2-3, with a possible D match to TRBD2 (7 bases). Trimming cost V 2 bases and J 5 bases, with 15 bases left between them. The CDR3 is made up of 15 amino acids. Germline V gene data show CDR1 as SGHNT and CDR2 as YYREEE (reference sequence). The CDR3 DNA reads TGTGCCAGCAGCTTAGCGGGACGAGGGGGAGATACGCAGTATTTT. Translating it yields CASSLAGRGGDTQYF.

V and J are TRBV7-2 and TRBJ2-5; TRBD1 matches at 9 bases. V shed 2 bases, J shed 5 bases, and the junction held 12 bases outside the gene matches. CDR1 and CDR2 from the germline V gene are SGHTA and FQGNSA. The CDR3 contains 17 residues. The CDR3 sequence is CASSLSGTGSMGETQYF. The CDR3 DNA sequence: TGTGCCAGCAGCTTAAGCGGGACAGGGAGTATGGGGGAGACCCAGTACTTC.

V and J are TRBV20-1 and TRBJ2-7, with D maybe TRBD2 (5 bases). The CDR3 runs to 11 residues. Germline values: CDR1 DFQATT, CDR2 SNEGSKA (reference sequence). Trimming cost V 6 bases and J 4 bases, with 10 bases left between them. The CDR3 loop reads CSAGGRYEQYF. The CDR3 region has the DNA TGCAGTGCCGGAGGTCGATACGAGCAGTACTTC.

J is TRBJ1-5 and V is TRBV7-9; 8 bases map to TRBD1. The CDR3 sequence is 14 residues long. Germline V gene sequence: CDR1 SEHNR, CDR2 FQNEAQ (reference sequence). J gave up 7 bases and V 2 bases, and 4 bases lay outside the gene matches. CDR3 coding DNA: TGTGCCAGCAGCTTAACGACAGGGGACCAGCCCCAGCATTTT. It encodes CASSLTTGDQPQHF.

The chain recombines TRBV6-5 with TRBJ2-1, with unresolved D. The CDR3 length is 13 residues. Between the trimmed V and J ends, which lost 6 bases and 4 bases, there was a span of 10 bases. Germline V gene lookup returns CDR1 MNHEY and CDR2 SVGAGI. The CDR3 reads CASRPTVYNEQFF. For the CDR3, the DNA is TGTGCCAGCAGACCGACTGTTTACAATGAGCAGTTCTTC.

V gene TRBV11-2 combines with J gene TRBJ2-1; TRBD2 matches at 8 bases. This CDR3 comprises 12 residues. The V gene end was trimmed by 1 base and the J gene end by 14 bases; junction bases not matched to a gene: 4. CDR1 is SGHAT and CDR2 is FQNNGV in the germline V gene. CDR3: CASSLGKRGKFF. The CDR3 DNA reads TGTGCCAGCAGCTTAGGTAAGCGGGGGAAGTTCTTC. Using reference TRBV11-2 and TRBJ2-1 for the parts outside the CDR3, the full variable domain is EAGVAQSPRYKIIEKRQSVAFWCNPISGHATLYWYQQILGQGPKLLIQFQNNGVVDDSQLPKDRFSAERLKGVDSTLKIQPAKLEDSAVYLCASSLGKRGKFFGPGTRLTVL.

The rearrangement joins TRBV16 to TRBJ1-5, with D maybe TRBD1 (5 bases). Trimming pared 3 bases from V and 5 bases from J, leaving 20 bases between. CDR1 and CDR2 (germline): KGHSY, FQNENV. CDR3 size: 17 residues. The CDR3 region has the DNA TGTGCCAGCAGCCATCCTATGGGGATGGGGCAATATCAGCCCCAGCATTTT. Translated: CASSHPMGMGQYQPQHF.

The chain couples TRBV6-1 to TRBJ1-5, with TRBD1 as a possible D gene (5 bases). The CDR3 contains 15 residues. The V and J ends lost 6 bases and 6 bases respectively, with 18 bases between them. Germline-derived CDR1 and CDR2 are MNHNS and SASEGT. CDR3 nucleotide sequence: TGTGCCAGCAGAGGCACTACGGGACTGGGTCAGCCCCAGCATTTT. Its translation is CASRGTTGLGQPQHF.

The chain recombines TRBV29-1 with TRBJ1-1; the match to TRBD1 covers 10 bases. CDR3 length: 20 amino acids. V shed 6 bases and J 2 bases; nucleotides not matched to a gene: 24. From germline, CDR1 is SQVTM and CDR2 ANQGSEA. The CDR3 loop reads CSVTTRTGTGDWRSNTEAFF. CDR3 DNA sequence: TGCAGCGTCACTACCCGCACCGGGACAGGGGATTGGAGGAGTAACACTGAAGCTTTCTTT.

V gene TRBV7-9 combines with J gene TRBJ1-2; D ambiguous. The CDR3 loop spans 13 amino acids. Germline V gene lookup returns CDR1 SEHNR and CDR2 FQNEAQ (reference sequence). The V gene lost 2 bases and the J gene lost 4 bases, with 8 bases spanning the gap. The chain's CDR3 is CASSLSDFYGYTF. The CDR3 DNA follows: TGTGCCAGCAGCTTATCCGACTTCTATGGCTACACCTTC.

J is TRBJ1-3 and V is TRBV6-1; no clear D gene. The CDR3 consists of 14 residues. Between the trimmed V and J ends, which lost 3 bases and 6 bases, there was a span of 12 bases. Germline CDR1 is MNHNS and CDR2 is SASEGT. CDR3 sequence reads: CASSEEAKINTIYF. The CDR3 DNA follows: TGTGCCAGCAGTGAGGAGGCCAAGATAAACACCATATATTTT.

This clone was detected once. This chain uses TRBV7-9 with TRBJ2-3; 12 bases are shared with TRBD1. The trim removed 5 bases at V and 14 bases at J, leaving 8 bases unmatched. The CDR3 sequence is 13 residues long. CDR1 is SEHNR and CDR2 is FQNEAQ in the germline V gene (reference sequence). The DNA of the CDR3 is TGTGCCAGCAGCGTGATGGGACAGGGGGCTCTGTATTTT. Translation: CASSVMGQGALYF.

The V call is TRBV25-1, the J call TRBJ1-6; D gene uncertain. This CDR3 comprises 11 residues. The V and J ends lost 1 base and 14 bases respectively, with 6 bases between them. Germline CDR1 MGHDK, CDR2 SYGVNS. The CDR3 bases are TGTGCCAGCAGTGAATTGCGGACCCTCCACTTT. Amino acids: CASSELRTLHF.

The rearrangement joins TRBV6-4 to TRBJ2-1, with D perhaps matching TRBD2 (6 bases). The CDR3 extends over 19 amino acids. The V gene's germline CDR1 is MRHNA and CDR2 SNTAGT. The V end lost 4 bases, the J end lost 4 bases, and 26 bases lay between the germline ends. The CDR3 spells CASSVTDGGVAAPYNEQFF. Here the CDR3 DNA reads TGTGCCAGCAGTGTGACAGACGGAGGAGTAGCGGCCCCGTACAATGAGCAGTTCTTC.

The chain recombines TRBV2 with TRBJ2-5; tentatively, D is TRBD1 (6 bases). The CDR3 consists of 17 residues. Germline values: CDR1 SNHLY, CDR2 FYNNEI. The V end was cut by 3 bases, the J end by 2 bases, with 19 bases between. The CDR3 DNA follows: TGTGCCAGCAGTGACCCTCGGACAGCAAAAAAACAAGAGACCCAGTACTTC. Its protein is CASSDPRTAKKQETQYF.

This chain uses TRBV28 with TRBJ1-2; a weak D match, TRBD1 (5 bases). The length of the CDR3 is 18 residues. Trimming took 6 bases from V and 7 from J, leaving 30 bases between them. The germline gives CDR1 MDHEN, CDR2 SYDVKM. The CDR3 DNA follows: TGTGCCAGCAGCCTAGATTTCATTGGGGCAGGCCTTGGTGGTGGCTACACCTTC. Protein: CASSLDFIGAGLGGGYTF.

This clone was seen only once. The gene calls are TRBV5-1 and TRBJ2-3; 8 bases map to TRBD1. This CDR3 spans 15 amino acids. Germline CDR1 and CDR2: SGHRS and YFSETQ. The junction had 5 bases not matched to a gene; V was cut back by 3 bases and J by 2 bases. The CDR3: CASSSRGLDTDTQYF. The CDR3 DNA reads TGCGCCAGCAGCTCCAGGGGGCTGGACACAGATACGCAGTATTTT.

The V call is TRBV2, the J call TRBJ2-3; the match to TRBD2 covers 11 bases. This CDR3 spans 16 amino acids. The trim removed 8 bases at V and 2 bases at J, leaving 9 bases unmatched. From germline, CDR1 is SNHLY and CDR2 FYNNEI. The CDR3 sequence: CASGRGTSGYTDTQYF. CDR3 DNA sequence: TGTGCCAGCGGGCGGGGGACTAGCGGCTACACAGATACGCAGTATTTT.

The genes are TRBV19 and TRBJ2-1, with TRBD2 matching 7 bases. This CDR3 region has 15 residues. The junction had 9 bases not matched to a gene; V was cut back by 3 bases and J by 7 bases. CDR1 LNHDA and CDR2 SQIVND come from the germline V gene (reference sequence). In nucleotides, the CDR3 is TGTGCCAGTAGTATCCTCGCGGGAGTTTCGAATGAGCAGTTCTTC. Amino acid sequence: CASSILAGVSNEQFF.

The V and J genes are TRBV25-1 and TRBJ2-1, with a tentative D call TRBD1 (5 bases). This CDR3 spans 12 amino acids. Trimming took off 6 bases at V and 7 bases at J, with 10 bases between the two ends. CDR1 is MGHDK, CDR2 SYGVNS, per germline. CDR3 nucleotide sequence: TGTGCCAGCAGCAAGGGGAAGAATGAGCAGTTCTTC. This sequence encodes CASSKGKNEQFF. The full variable domain, its missing parts supplied by reference TRBV25-1 and TRBJ2-1, is EADIYQTPRYLVIGTGKKITLECSQTMGHDKMYWYQQDPGMELHLIHYSYGVNSTEKGDLSSESTVSRIRTEHFPLTLESARPSHTSQYLCASSKGKNEQFFGPGTRLTVL.